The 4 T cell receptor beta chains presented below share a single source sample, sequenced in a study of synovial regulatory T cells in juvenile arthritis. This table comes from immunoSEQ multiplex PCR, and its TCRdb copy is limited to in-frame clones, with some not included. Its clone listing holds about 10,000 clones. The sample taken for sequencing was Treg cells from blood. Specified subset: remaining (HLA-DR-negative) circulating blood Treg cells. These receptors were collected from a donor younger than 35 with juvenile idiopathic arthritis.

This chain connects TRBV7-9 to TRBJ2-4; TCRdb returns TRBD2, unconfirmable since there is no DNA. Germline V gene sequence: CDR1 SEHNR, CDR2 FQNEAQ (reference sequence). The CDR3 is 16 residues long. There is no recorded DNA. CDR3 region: CASSPRGRLEGNIQYF.

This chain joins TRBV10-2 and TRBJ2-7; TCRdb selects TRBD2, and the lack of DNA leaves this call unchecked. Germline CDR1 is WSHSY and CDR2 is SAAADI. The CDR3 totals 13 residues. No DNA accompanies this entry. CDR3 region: CASRDSGNYEQYF.

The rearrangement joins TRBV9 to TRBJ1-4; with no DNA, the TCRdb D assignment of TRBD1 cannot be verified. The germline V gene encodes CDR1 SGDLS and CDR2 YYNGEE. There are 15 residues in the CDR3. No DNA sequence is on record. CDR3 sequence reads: CASSVGPRGLEKLFF. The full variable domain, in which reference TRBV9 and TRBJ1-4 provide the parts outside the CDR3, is DSGVTQTPKHLITATGQRVTLRCSPRSGDLSVYWYQQSLDQGLQFLIQYYNGEERAKGNILERFSAQQFPDLHSELNLSSLELGDSALYFCASSVGPRGLEKLFFGSGTQLSVL.

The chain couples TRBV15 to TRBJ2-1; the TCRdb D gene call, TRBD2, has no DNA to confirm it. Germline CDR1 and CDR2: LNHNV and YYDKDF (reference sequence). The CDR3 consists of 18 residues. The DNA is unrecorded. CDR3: CATSSIMHRDYSYNEQFF.